The 14 T cell receptor beta chains below all came from one sample that was sequenced in a study of early T cells in non-severe SARS-CoV-2 infection. One entry per CDR3 protein, called by TCRdb with MiXCR from the 5' RACE reads. Among 25,000 to 30,000 distinct CDR3 sequences, about 4% were seen once, and the ten largest hold roughly 4.2%. Sequencing used whole blood. These receptor sequences come from an adult who was a healthcare worker with PCR-confirmed SARS-CoV-2 infection or an uninfected control (not recorded which).

The table lists this clonotype with many counts. The CDR3 loop is CASSQDNTQYF. CDR3 coding DNA: TGTGCCAGCAGCCAAGACAATACGCAGTATTTT. The V gene is TRBV4-2, the J gene TRBJ2-3; D not certain. The V and J ends lost 0 bases and 7 bases respectively, with 2 bases between them. Germline-derived CDR1 and CDR2 are LGHNA and YNFKEQ. The CDR3 has 11 amino acids.

This clonotype came up many times. The chain couples TRBV6-1 to TRBJ1-1, with D unclear. Germline CDR1 MNHNS, CDR2 SASEGT. The CDR3 contains 12 residues. V lost 6 bases and J 10 bases, leaving 15 bases between the germline ends. The DNA of the CDR3 is TGTGCCAGCAGGCCCGGACGTCTTGGAGCTTTCTTT. This sequence encodes CASRPGRLGAFF.

This clonotype was seen a handful of times. This sequence joins TRBV14 and TRBJ2-5, with D unresolved. CDR3 length: 17 amino acids. V was pared by 1 base and J by 5 bases, with 20 bases between. The germline V gene encodes CDR1 SGHDN and CDR2 FVKESK. The CDR3 region is CASSQGPWVLETETQYF. The CDR3 coding sequence is TGTGCCAGCAGCCAAGGGCCTTGGGTCCTGGAAACGGAGACCCAGTACTTC. Filled out from reference TRBV14 and TRBJ2-5, the complete variable domain reads EAGVTQFPSHSVIEKGQTVTLRCDPISGHDNLYWYRRVMGKEIKFLLHFVKESKQDESGMPNNRFLAERTGGTYSTLKVQPAELEDSGVYFCASSQGPWVLETETQYFGPGTRLLVL.

This clonotype was seen at least ten times. This chain connects TRBV2 to TRBJ2-5; 8 bases map to TRBD2. CDR1 and CDR2 from the germline V gene are SNHLY and FYNNEI. Losses at the gene ends were 3 bases for V and 4 bases for J; bases not matched to a gene: 10. The CDR3 contains 16 residues. CDR3 nucleotides: TGTGCCAGCAGTGACGAGGGAGCGGGGGTCGGAGAGACCCAGTACTTC. Residues: CASSDEGAGVGETQYF.

This clonotype was picked up many times. The rearrangement uses TRBV12-3 or TRBV12-4 and TRBJ2-5; D gene unclear. The CDR3 runs 12 residues. Deletions cut 1 base from V and 7 bases from J, with 7 bases between. CDR3 in amino acids: CASSLGSGTQYF. In DNA form, the CDR3 reads TGTGCCAGCAGTTTAGGATCGGGGACCCAGTACTTC.

This clonotype was observed at least ten times. The chain uses TRBV20-1 and TRBJ2-3, with D maybe TRBD2 (5 bases). Trimming removed 3 bases from V and 2 bases from J, with 12 bases in between. The CDR3 is made up of 14 amino acids. Germline values: CDR1 DFQATT, CDR2 SNEGSKA (reference sequence). The CDR3 DNA sequence: TGCAGTGCTAGGGGTCAGCGGATCACAGATACGCAGTATTTT. This encodes CSARGQRITDTQYF.

This clonotype was counted at least ten times. The CDR3, as DNA: TGTGCCAGCAGCTTTCAACAGGGGTTAGGTGAGCAGTTCTTC. Protein: CASSFQQGLGEQFF. The chain combines TRBV11-1 with TRBJ2-1; 7 nucleotides align to TRBD1. CDR1 and CDR2 from the germline V gene are SGHAT and FQDESV (reference sequence). V shed 3 bases and J 9 bases; nucleotides not matched to a gene: 8. The CDR3 is made up of 14 amino acids.

This clonotype has only a few counts. The chain recombines TRBV4-1 with TRBJ2-3; no firm D call. Germline CDR1 and CDR2: MGHRA and YSYEKL. Trimming removed 7 bases from V and 0 bases from J, with 11 bases in between. This CDR3 is 14 amino acids long. The DNA for the CDR3 is TGCGCCAGCAACCATCCCCTGAGCACAGATACGCAGTATTTT. Amino acids: CASNHPLSTDTQYF.

Only a few counts were recorded for this clonotype. The chain links TRBV2 to TRBJ2-1; D unresolved. The length of the CDR3 is 12 residues. V lost 6 bases to trimming and J lost 9 bases, with 12 bases between them. Germline loops: CDR1 SNHLY, CDR2 FYNNEI. The CDR3 is CASSPRYLEQFF. CDR3 DNA sequence: TGTGCCAGCAGCCCGCGCTATCTTGAGCAGTTCTTC.

This clonotype was seen a few times. The J gene is TRBJ2-3, the V gene TRBV20-1; 9 bases fit TRBD1. The CDR3 totals 14 residues. J gave up 1 base and V 6 bases, and 5 bases lay outside the gene matches. Germline CDR1 DFQATT, CDR2 SNEGSKA (reference sequence). This CDR3 reads CSAEQGAGTDTQYF. The DNA of the CDR3 is TGCAGTGCCGAACAGGGGGCGGGCACAGATACGCAGTATTTT.

This clonotype was detected only a few times. The V gene is TRBV11-2, the J gene TRBJ2-2; TRBD2 matches at 14 bases. After removal of 4 bases from V and 3 bases from J, the junction contained 1 base not matched to a gene. Germline lookup yields CDR1 SGHAT and CDR2 FQNNGV. The CDR3 consists of 16 residues. In DNA, the CDR3 is TGTGCCAGCAGCTGGGGACTAGCGGGAGACACCGGGGAGCTGTTTTTT. Residues: CASSWGLAGDTGELFF. Looking up the rest from reference TRBV11-2 and TRBJ2-2 gives the full variable domain: EAGVAQSPRYKIIEKRQSVAFWCNPISGHATLYWYQQILGQGPKLLIQFQNNGVVDDSQLPKDRFSAERLKGVDSTLKIQPAKLEDSAVYLCASSWGLAGDTGELFFGEGSRLTVL.

Many counts were recorded for this clonotype. The gene calls are TRBV20-1 and TRBJ1-1, with D tentatively TRBD1 (5 bases). The CDR3 is 15 residues long. Germline loops: CDR1 DFQATT, CDR2 SNEGSKA (reference sequence). Trimming pared 3 bases from V and 0 bases from J, leaving 14 bases between. In nucleotides, the CDR3 is TGCAGTGCTAGGGCCGGGGCCGGAATGAACACTGAAGCTTTCTTT. The encoded protein is CSARAGAGMNTEAFF.

This clonotype was counted at least ten times. This sequence joins TRBV29-1 and TRBJ2-3; the D gene is possibly TRBD1 (6 bases). The CDR3 consists of 17 residues. Germline V gives CDR1 SQVTM, CDR2 ANQGSEA. Trimming pared 0 bases from V and 5 bases from J, leaving 21 bases between. The CDR3 nucleotides read TGCAGCGTTGAAGATCTTGGGGACACCCATTGGGGAGATACGCAGTATTTT. The encoded protein is CSVEDLGDTHWGDTQYF.

The sample holds many counts of this clonotype. V and J are TRBV27 and TRBJ1-2; D is uncertain. V was shortened by 2 bases and J by 4 bases, with 8 bases between the two germline ends. The germline V gene encodes CDR1 MNHEY and CDR2 SMNVEV (reference sequence). This CDR3 contains 13 residues. The CDR3 is CASSLGARYGYTF. CDR3 coding DNA: TGTGCCAGCAGTTTAGGCGCGCGCTATGGCTACACCTTC.